These T cell receptor beta chains were read from a single sample in a study of regulatory T cells in long-lasting Graves disease. TCRdb itself ran the multiplex PCR reads through MiXCR, one entry per CDR3 protein. Here the sample spans approximately 210,000 distinct CDR3 sequences, approximately 20% being singletons. Sequenced material: peripheral blood mononuclear cells (PBMCs), taken at new diagnosis, from a patient treated with antithyroid drugs. These receptors all stem from a female donor with Graves disease. The CDR3 runs from the conserved cysteine through the conserved F or W. The D gene is left open where the match is weak. The size field is filled for only some rows; it gives once, few, many or a size class.

v_gene,abundance,j_gene,d_gene,CDR3aa,CDR3nt
TRBV5-1,many,TRBJ2-1,NA,CASSPGLSSNEQFF,TGCGCCAGCAGCCCCGGTCTATCGTCCAATGAGCAGTTCTTC
TRBV6-1,NA,TRBJ1-2,TRBD1,CASRDPGTGPYGYTF,TGTGCCAGCAGGGACCCCGGGACAGGACCCTATGGCTACACCTTC
TRBV11-2,many,TRBJ2-3,NA,CASSLEGRGDTQYF,TGTGCCAGCAGCCTCGAGGGTAGGGGAGATACGCAGTATTTT
TRBV24-1,few,TRBJ2-2,TRBD2,CATSDLGTSRGPGELFF,TGTGCCACCAGTGATCTTGGGACTAGCCGGGGACCCGGGGAGCTGTTTTTT
TRBV7-6,few,TRBJ1-2,TRBD1,CAGTGGGYGYTF,TGTGCCGGAACAGGGGGCGGGTATGGCTACACCTTC
TRBV3-1,NA,TRBJ2-5,TRBD2,CASSQGTSGSQTQYF,TGTGCCAGCAGCCAGGGGACTAGCGGGAGTCAGACCCAGTACTTC
TRBV6-2/TRBV6-3,NA,TRBJ2-7,TRBD1,CASRPWGQGSSYEQYF,TGTGCCAGCAGGCCTTGGGGACAGGGGAGCTCCTACGAGCAGTACTTC
TRBV2,many,TRBJ1-2,NA,CASAISYGYTF,TGTGCCAGCGCTATTAGCTATGGCTACACCTTC
TRBV24-1,many,TRBJ1-2,NA,CATGDIYGYTF,TGTGCCACCGGGGACATCTATGGCTACACCTTC
TRBV28,many,TRBJ2-7,NA,CASRGQGGSYEQYF,TGTGCCAGCAGGGGACAAGGCGGATCATACGAGCAGTACTTC
TRBV7-9,NA,TRBJ2-1,NA,CASSPSIEQFF,TGTGCCAGCAGCCCGTCAATAGAGCAGTTCTTC
TRBV19,many,TRBJ1-2,TRBD1,CASSPGQASNYGYTF,TGTGCCAGTAGTCCGGGACAGGCATCTAACTATGGCTACACCTTC
TRBV6-9,few,TRBJ2-7,NA,CASSYPSGDPYEQYF,TGTGCCAGCAGTTACCCCTCAGGGGACCCCTACGAGCAGTACTTC
TRBV19,many,TRBJ1-2,TRBD1,CASSMKGGPVRDGYTF,TGTGCCAGTAGTATGAAAGGGGGCCCCGTAAGGGATGGCTACACCTTC
TRBV20-1,many,TRBJ2-3,TRBD2,CSADILAGDPSDTQYF,TGCAGTGCCGACATCCTAGCGGGAGATCCTTCAGATACGCAGTATTTT
TRBV7-3,few,TRBJ1-2,TRBD1,CASSEGDSPRYGYTF,TGTGCCAGCAGCGAAGGGGACAGCCCCCGCTATGGCTACACCTTC